The sequence of this TCR beta chain was determined in a study of blood T cell repertoires in COVID-19. The CDR3 has 13 residues. Looked up from germline, CDR1 is SGHRS and CDR2 is YFSETQ. Trimming took 0 bases from V and 3 from J, leaving 4 bases between them. Donors in Cohort 3 who had recovered were those with two negative PCRs, healthcare professional clearance, or resolution of their symptoms. Authors' data handling: Using reference gene primer amplification, nucleated cell counts were estimated. Sequenced by immunoSEQ multiplex PCR; TCRdb stores in-frame clones only, minus some. That table supplies the V and J calls and clone size; D and trimming were determined from the DNA. This table holds 150,000 or so clones, 80% found once. This clone has a single count. The sample holds other DNA sequences that translate to the same CDR3.

Sequencing used PBMCs or T cells enriched from blood (not recorded which). The receptor's source is a woman aged 60-75 years who had recovered from COVID-19. The rearrangement uses TRBV5-1 and TRBJ1-5, with D uncertain. This CDR3 is CASSLGDNQPQHF. In DNA, the CDR3 is TGCGCCAGCAGCTTGGGCGACAATCAGCCCCAGCATTTT.